Listed below are T cell receptor beta chains from one sample, sequenced in a study of ipilimumab plus nivolumab after autologous stem cell transplantation. Profiling relied on immunoSEQ multiplex PCR, and the TCRdb table lists in-frame clones only, not all of them. The sample includes 84,000 or so clones, 83% seen only once; the top ten take around 2%. Source: PBMCs, taken in a trial of ipilimumab plus nivolumab as post-transplant consolidation. All receptors come from a male donor with diffuse large B-cell lymphoma. The CDR3 runs from the conserved cysteine through the conserved F or W. A D gene is named only where the DNA matches it firmly. Some rows have no size entry. The others give once, few or many, or a class for an expanded clone.

TRBJ2-2 - - TRBV29-1 TGCAGCGTTGTGGGGGGGCCTGGCACCGGGGAGCTGTTTTTT CSVVGGPGTGELFF
TRBJ2-7 once TRBD2 TRBV29-1 TGCAGCGTCACCGGGGGGGAGAGCTCCTACGAGCAGTACTTC CSVTGGESSYEQYF
TRBJ2-7 - TRBD1 TRBV6-5 TGTGCCAGCAGTTCCGGGACAGGGGGAAACTACGAGCAGTACTTC CASSSGTGGNYEQYF
TRBJ1-1 few - TRBV4-2 TGTGCCAGCAGCCTCCAAGATGCTGAAGCTTTCTTT CASSLQDAEAFF
TRBJ2-6 - - TRBV4-1 TGCGCCAGCAGCCAAGTTCGTCTTAGCGTGGATGGGGCCAACGTCCTGACTTTC CASSQVRLSVDGANVLTF
TRBJ2-7 - TRBD1 TRBV5-6 TGTGCCAGCAGCCCTAGGTCTCAGGGGGACTACGAGCAGTACTTC CASSPRSQGDYEQYF
TRBJ2-2 - TRBD2 TRBV5-4 TGTGCCAGCAGCCCACCAACTAGCGGGGGGTACACCGGGGAGCTGTTTTTT CASSPPTSGGYTGELFF
TRBJ2-1 - - TRBV6-5 TGTGCCAGCAGTTACTTCAGGGACTTATCCTACAATGAGCAGTTCTTC CASSYFRDLSYNEQFF
TRBJ1-2 - TRBD1 TRBV18 TGTGCCAGCTCACCACAGGGGGCGGAGGGCTACACCTTC CASSPQGAEGYTF
TRBJ2-2 - - TRBV5-1 TGCGCCAGCAGCTTGCGCGCGGGCACCGGGGAGCTGTTTTTT CASSLRAGTGELFF
TRBJ2-1 - TRBD1 TRBV28 TGTGCCAGCAGTTCGGACAGGCAGCAGTTCTTC CASSSDRQQFF
TRBJ1-2 - TRBD1 TRBV19 TGTGCCAGCCACAGACAGGGAACTAACTATGGCTACACCTTC CASHRQGTNYGYTF
TRBJ2-2 - - TRBV7-2 TGTGCCAGCAGCCCGTCCGCGACCCCTGGGGTAGCCGGGGAGCTGTTTTTT CASSPSATPGVAGELFF
TRBJ2-2 - - TRBV4-1 TGCGCCAGCAGCCAAGGAGGAGGGGCTTCGAACACCGGGGAGCTGTTTTTT CASSQGGGASNTGELFF
TRBJ2-7 - TRBD2 TRBV10-3 TGTGCCGCAAGCGGGGGTGGCGACGAGCAGTACTTC CAASGGGDEQYF
TRBJ2-5 - - TRBV6-5 TGTGCCAGCACCAAGGGGACATTACCACGTGGGACCCAGTACTTC CASTKGTLPRGTQYF